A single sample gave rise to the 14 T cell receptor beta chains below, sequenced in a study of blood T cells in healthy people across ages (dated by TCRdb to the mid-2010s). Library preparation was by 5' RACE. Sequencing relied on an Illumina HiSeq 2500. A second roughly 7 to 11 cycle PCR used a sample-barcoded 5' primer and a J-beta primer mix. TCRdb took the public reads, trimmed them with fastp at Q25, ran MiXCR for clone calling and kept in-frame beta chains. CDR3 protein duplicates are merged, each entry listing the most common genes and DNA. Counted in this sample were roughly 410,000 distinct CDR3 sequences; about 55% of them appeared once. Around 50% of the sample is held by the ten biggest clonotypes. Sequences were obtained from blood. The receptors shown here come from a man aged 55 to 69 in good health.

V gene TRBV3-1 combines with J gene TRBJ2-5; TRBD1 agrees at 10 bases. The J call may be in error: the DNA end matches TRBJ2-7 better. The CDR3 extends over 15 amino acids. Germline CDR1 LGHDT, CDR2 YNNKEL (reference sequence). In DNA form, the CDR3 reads TGTGCCAGCAGCGCCGGGACAGGGGTTCAAGGCGAGCAGTACTTC. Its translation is CASSAGTGVQGEQYF.

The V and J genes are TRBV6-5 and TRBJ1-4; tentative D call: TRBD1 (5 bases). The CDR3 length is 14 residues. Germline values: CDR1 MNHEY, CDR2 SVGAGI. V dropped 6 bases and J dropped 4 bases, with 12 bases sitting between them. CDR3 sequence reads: CASRPGRSNEKLFF. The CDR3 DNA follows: TGTGCCAGCAGGCCGGGACGGAGTAATGAAAAACTGTTTTTT.

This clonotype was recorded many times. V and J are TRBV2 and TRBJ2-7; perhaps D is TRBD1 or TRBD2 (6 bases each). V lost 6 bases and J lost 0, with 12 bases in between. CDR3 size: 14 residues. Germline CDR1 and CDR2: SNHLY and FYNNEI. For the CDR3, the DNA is TGTGCCAGCAGAGGGGGGTTGAGCTCCTACGAGCAGTACTTC. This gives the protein CASRGGLSSYEQYF.

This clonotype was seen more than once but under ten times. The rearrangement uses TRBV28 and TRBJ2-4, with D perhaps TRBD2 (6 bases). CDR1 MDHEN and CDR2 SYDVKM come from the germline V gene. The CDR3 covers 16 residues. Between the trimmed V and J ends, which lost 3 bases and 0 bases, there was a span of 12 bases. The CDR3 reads CASSFRRDLAKNIQYF. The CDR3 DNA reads TGTGCCAGCAGTTTCAGGCGGGACTTAGCCAAAAACATTCAGTACTTC.

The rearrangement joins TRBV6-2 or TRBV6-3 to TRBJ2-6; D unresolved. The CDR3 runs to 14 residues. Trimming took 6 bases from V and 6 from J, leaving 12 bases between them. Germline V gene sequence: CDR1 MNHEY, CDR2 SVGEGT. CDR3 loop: CASREHRMANVLTF. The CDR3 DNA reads TGTGCCAGCAGGGAACATAGGATGGCCAACGTCCTGACTTTC.

Written as DNA, the CDR3 is TGTGCCAGCAGCTTAGGGGGGAGGTTTTTCAATGAGCAGTTCTTC. As protein: CASSLGGRFFNEQFF. The chain employs TRBV11-1 and TRBJ2-1; D is possibly TRBD2 (6 bases). The CDR3 runs to 15 residues. Germline loops: CDR1 SGHAT, CDR2 FQDESV (reference sequence). Trimming removed 1 base from V and 6 bases from J, with 13 bases in between. Full variable domain (missing parts from reference TRBV11-1 and TRBJ2-1): EAEVAQSPRYKITEKSQAVAFWCDPISGHATLYWYRQILGQGPELLVQFQDESVVDDSQLPKDRFSAERLKGVDSTLKIQPAELGDSAMYLCASSLGGRFFNEQFFGPGTRLTVL.

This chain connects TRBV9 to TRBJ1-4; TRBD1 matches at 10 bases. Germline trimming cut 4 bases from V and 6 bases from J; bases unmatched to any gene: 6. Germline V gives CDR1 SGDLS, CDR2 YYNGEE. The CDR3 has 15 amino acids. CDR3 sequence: CASSKTGGVDEKLFF. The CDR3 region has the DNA TGTGCCAGCAGCAAGACAGGGGGCGTCGATGAAAAACTGTTTTTT.

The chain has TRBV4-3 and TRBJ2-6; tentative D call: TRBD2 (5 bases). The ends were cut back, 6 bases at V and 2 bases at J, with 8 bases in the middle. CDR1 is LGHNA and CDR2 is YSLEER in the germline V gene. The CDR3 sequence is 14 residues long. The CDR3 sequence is CASREGAGANVLTF. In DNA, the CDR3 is TGCGCCAGCAGAGAGGGAGCTGGGGCCAACGTCCTGACTTTC.

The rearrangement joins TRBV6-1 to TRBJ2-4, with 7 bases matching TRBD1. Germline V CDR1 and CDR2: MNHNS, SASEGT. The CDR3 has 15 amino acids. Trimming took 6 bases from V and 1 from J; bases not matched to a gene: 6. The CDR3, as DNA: TGTGCCAGCAGGACGACAGGGAGCGCCAAAAACATTCAGTACTTC. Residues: CASRTTGSAKNIQYF.

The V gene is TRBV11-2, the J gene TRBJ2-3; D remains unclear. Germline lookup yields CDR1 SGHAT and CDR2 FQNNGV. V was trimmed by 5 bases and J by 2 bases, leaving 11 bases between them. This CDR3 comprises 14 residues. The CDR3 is CASSPDPNTDTQYF. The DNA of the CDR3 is TGTGCCAGCAGCCCCGACCCGAACACAGATACGCAGTATTTT.

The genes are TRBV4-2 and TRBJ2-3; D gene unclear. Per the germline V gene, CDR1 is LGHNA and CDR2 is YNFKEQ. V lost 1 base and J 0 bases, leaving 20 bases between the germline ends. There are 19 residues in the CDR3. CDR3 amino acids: CASSQVLAFGGASTDTQYF. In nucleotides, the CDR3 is TGTGCCAGCAGCCAAGTATTGGCTTTCGGCGGAGCTAGCACAGATACGCAGTATTTT.

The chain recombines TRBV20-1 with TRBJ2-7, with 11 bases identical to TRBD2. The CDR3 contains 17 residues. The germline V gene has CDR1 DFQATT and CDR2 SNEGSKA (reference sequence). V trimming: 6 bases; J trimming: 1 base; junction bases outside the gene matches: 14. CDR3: CSARDRERTSGSYEQYF. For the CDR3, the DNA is TGCAGTGCCCGGGACAGAGAGCGGACTAGCGGGTCCTACGAGCAGTACTTC.

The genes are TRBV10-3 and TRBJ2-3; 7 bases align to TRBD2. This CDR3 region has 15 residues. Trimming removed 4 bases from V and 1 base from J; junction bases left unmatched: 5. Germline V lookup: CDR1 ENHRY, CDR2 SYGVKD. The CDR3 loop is CAISALAVGTDTQYF. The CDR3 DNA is TGTGCCATCAGTGCGCTAGCGGTTGGCACAGATACGCAGTATTTT.

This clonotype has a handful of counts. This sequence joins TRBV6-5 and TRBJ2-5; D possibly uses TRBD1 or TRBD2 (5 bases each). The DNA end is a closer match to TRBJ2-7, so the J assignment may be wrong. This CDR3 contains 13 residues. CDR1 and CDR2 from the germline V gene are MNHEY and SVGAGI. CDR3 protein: CATRDPLGYEQYF. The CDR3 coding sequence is TGTGCCACCCGGGACCCCTTGGGCTACGAGCAGTACTTC.